Below are 27 T cell receptor beta chains sequenced from a single sample in a study of blood T cell repertoires in COVID-19. Repertoires were generated with immunoSEQ multiplex PCR, while TCRdb's copy carries only in-frame clones and drops some. This table holds 150,000 to 200,000 clones, 87% found once. The sample taken for sequencing was peripheral blood. Receptor source: a woman between 65 and 79 years old with COVID-19, enrolled during active disease.

This clone appeared a few times. CDR3 bases: TGTGCCACCAGTGTAGGCGGGAGCTCCTACAATGAGCAGTTCTTC. This codes for CATSVGGSSYNEQFF. The genes are TRBV24-1 and TRBJ2-1; 7 nucleotides agree with TRBD2. J was trimmed by 0 bases and V by 5 bases; bases with no gene match: 3. The CDR3 spans 15 residues. From germline, CDR1 is KGHDR and CDR2 SFDVKD.

The chain links TRBV24-1 to TRBJ2-7; TRBD1 matches 8 bases. The V segment lost 3 bases and the J segment 0 bases; nucleotides outside the gene matches: 3. The CDR3 loop spans 15 amino acids. Germline lookup yields CDR1 KGHDR and CDR2 SFDVKD. CDR3 residues: CATSDLGQDSYEQYF. The CDR3 DNA follows: TGTGCCACCAGTGATCTGGGACAGGACTCCTACGAGCAGTACTTC.

The gene calls are TRBV30 and TRBJ1-2; D unclear. Trimming cost V 0 bases and J 3 bases, with 11 bases left between them. In germline, CDR1 is GTSNPN, CDR2 SVGIG (reference sequence). This CDR3 has 14 residues. DNA of the CDR3: TGTGCCTGGAGTGTTGAGGGAGTGGACTATGGCTACACCTTC. Protein: CAWSVEGVDYGYTF.

This CDR3 reads CASSGTVSNQPQHF. The CDR3 DNA reads as TGTGCCAGCAGCGGGACAGTGAGCAATCAGCCCCAGCATTTT. V usage is TRBV2 and J usage is TRBJ1-5; 7 bases agree with TRBD1. Germline loops: CDR1 SNHLY, CDR2 FYNNEI. Trimming removed 6 bases from V and 1 base from J; junction bases left unmatched: 3. The CDR3 consists of 14 residues.

The rearrangement joins TRBV7-2 to TRBJ2-7; 7 bases map to TRBD2. This CDR3 is built from 14 residues. In germline, CDR1 is SGHTA, CDR2 FQGNSA. With 4 bases clipped from V and 1 base from J, the junction kept 4 bases outside the gene matches. The CDR3 sequence is CASSSASGSYEQYF. In nucleotides, the CDR3 is TGTGCCAGCAGCTCGGCTAGCGGTTCCTACGAGCAGTACTTC.

This clone appeared a single time. The CDR3 is CASSPRGPDTQYF. The CDR3 region has the DNA TGTGCCAGCAGCCCTAGGGGGCCCGATACGCAGTATTTT. The rearrangement joins TRBV7-9 to TRBJ2-3, with 7 positions matching TRBD1. Germline V gene sequence: CDR1 SEHNR, CDR2 FQNEAQ (reference sequence). This CDR3 has 13 amino acids. The V segment lost 5 bases and the J segment 6 bases; nucleotides outside the gene matches: 5. Based on the CDR3 plus reference TRBV7-9 and TRBJ2-3, the full variable domain is DTGVSQNPRHKITKRGQNVTFRCDPISEHNRLYWYRQTLGQGPEFLTYFQNEAQLEKSRLLSDRFSAERPKGSFSTLEIQRTEQGDSAMYLCASSPRGPDTQYFGPGTRLTVL.

The chain recombines TRBV10-3 with TRBJ2-3; TRBD2 might be the D (6 bases). Germline V gene lookup returns CDR1 ENHRY and CDR2 SYGVKD. V shed 3 bases and J shed 5 bases, with 15 bases lying between them. This CDR3 comprises 15 residues. The CDR3: CAISEFGTPEDTQYF. CDR3 DNA sequence: TGTGCCATCAGTGAATTTGGGACTCCGGAAGATACGCAGTATTTT.

The genes are TRBV28 and TRBJ1-1, with 7 bases aligning to TRBD1. CDR1 is MDHEN and CDR2 is SYDVKM in the germline V gene. V dropped 5 bases and J dropped 2; count of bases not matched to a gene: 8. This CDR3 comprises 15 residues. CDR3 protein: CASSPTRDRNTEAFF. The CDR3 DNA sequence: TGTGCCAGCAGTCCAACCCGGGACAGAAACACTGAAGCTTTCTTT.

The chain couples TRBV5-4 to TRBJ1-3; D not resolved. CDR1 and CDR2 (germline): SGHNT, YYREEE (reference sequence). Trimming pared 1 base from V and 7 bases from J, leaving 6 bases between. The CDR3 covers 12 residues. CDR3 nucleotides: TGTGCCAGCAGCTTGATGGGCAACACCATATATTTT. This translates into CASSLMGNTIYF.

CDR3 sequence reads: CASTTYTGGIGGYTF. The DNA of the CDR3 is TGTGCCAGTACTACGTATACAGGGGGGATCGGCGGCTACACCTTC. The V gene is TRBV19, the J gene TRBJ1-2, with 8 bases that match TRBD1. From germline, CDR1 is LNHDA and CDR2 SQIVND (reference sequence). The CDR3 spans 15 residues. V lost 7 bases and J lost 8; bases outside the gene matches: 15.

This clone was detected once. The chain joins TRBV10-3 to TRBJ1-5, with 7 bases fitting TRBD1. Germline-derived CDR1 and CDR2 are ENHRY and SYGVKD. The trim removed 4 bases at V and 5 bases at J, leaving 2 bases unmatched. The CDR3 is 13 amino acids. CDR3 nucleotide sequence: TGTGCCATCAGTGGGACAGGAGATCAGCCCCAGCATTTT. It is translated as CAISGTGDQPQHF.

This chain connects TRBV10-3 to TRBJ2-1; 10 positions match TRBD2. CDR3 length equals 13 residues. Trimming removed 9 bases from V and 6 bases from J; junction bases left unmatched: 5. The germline V gene has CDR1 ENHRY and CDR2 SYGVKD. Written as DNA, the CDR3 is TGTGCCATAGAAGCGGGAGGGCCCAATGAGCAGTTCTTC. Its protein is CAIEAGGPNEQFF.

The chain couples TRBV19 to TRBJ1-2, with 8 bases aligning to TRBD1. The germline gives CDR1 LNHDA, CDR2 SQIVND (reference sequence). The CDR3 loop spans 15 amino acids. The V segment lost 6 bases and the J segment 7 bases; nucleotides outside the gene matches: 13. This chain's CDR3 is CASRTSQTGVGGYTF. CDR3 nucleotide sequence: TGTGCCAGTAGGACAAGCCAGACAGGGGTCGGTGGCTACACCTTC.

The rearrangement joins TRBV3-1 (or the pseudogene TRBV3-2) to TRBJ2-5; TRBD2 matches 7 bases. The CDR3 extends over 17 amino acids. Germline CDR1 LGHDT, CDR2 YNNKEL (reference sequence). The V segment lost 1 base and the J segment 1 base; nucleotides outside the gene matches: 9. CDR3 amino acids: CASSQGGRASGQETQYF. As DNA, the CDR3 is TGTGCCAGCAGCCAAGGGGGAAGGGCTAGCGGCCAAGAGACCCAGTACTTC.

This chain uses TRBV20-1 with TRBJ2-2; D is ambiguous. V was trimmed by 3 bases and J by 0 bases, leaving 11 bases between them. The CDR3 runs to 15 residues. Germline V gene lookup returns CDR1 DFQATT and CDR2 SNEGSKA (reference sequence). Here the CDR3 DNA reads TGCAGTGCTAGTCGGGTAGGAGCGAACACCGGGGAGCTGTTTTTT. It specifies CSASRVGANTGELFF.

This clone was observed once. The rearrangement joins TRBV6-5 to TRBJ1-1; D is possibly TRBD1 (6 bases). Per the germline V gene, CDR1 is MNHEY and CDR2 is SVGAGI. The CDR3 has 14 amino acids. Between the trimmed V and J ends, which lost 4 bases and 3 bases, there was a span of 12 bases. CDR3 amino acids: CASSWPGHYTEAFF. The DNA for the CDR3 is TGTGCCAGCAGTTGGCCGGGACACTACACTGAAGCTTTCTTT.

A single count supports this clone. V usage is TRBV10-3 and J usage is TRBJ2-7, with 9 bases that match TRBD1. The CDR3 consists of 13 residues. V shed 11 bases, J shed 1 base, and the junction held 6 bases outside the gene matches. Germline lookup yields CDR1 ENHRY and CDR2 SYGVKD. The CDR3 DNA sequence: TGTGCCTCCAAGGGGACAGGGTCCTACGAGCAGTACTTC. Residues: CASKGTGSYEQYF.

This chain joins TRBV5-1 and TRBJ2-5; TRBD2 agrees at 10 bases. This CDR3 has 15 amino acids. Germline-derived CDR1 and CDR2 are SGHRS and YFSETQ. Germline trimming cut 1 base from V and 5 bases from J; bases unmatched to any gene: 5. CDR3 sequence: CASSLSTSGTETQYF. Written as DNA, the CDR3 is TGCGCCAGCAGCTTGTCTACTAGCGGGACGGAGACCCAGTACTTC. The full variable domain, its missing parts supplied by reference TRBV5-1 and TRBJ2-5, is KAGVTQTPRYLIKTRGQQVTLSCSPISGHRSVSWYQQTPGQGLQFLFEYFSETQRNKGNFPGRFSGRQFSNSRSEMNVSTLELGDSALYLCASSLSTSGTETQYFGPGTRLLVL.

This chain connects TRBV2 to TRBJ1-6; a possible D gene is TRBD1 (6 bases). Germline V gives CDR1 SNHLY, CDR2 FYNNEI. V was trimmed by 4 bases and J by 5 bases, leaving 15 bases between them. The CDR3 totals 16 residues. The CDR3 loop reads CASSARGGEDNSPLHF. CDR3 in DNA: TGTGCCAGCAGTGCTAGGGGGGGCGAAGATAATTCACCCCTCCACTTT.

This chain connects TRBV6-5 to TRBJ2-3, with unresolved D. Trimming pared 0 bases from V and 4 bases from J, leaving 11 bases between. Germline-derived CDR1 and CDR2 are MNHEY and SVGAGI. The CDR3 totals 15 residues. DNA of the CDR3: TGTGCCAGCAGTTACTCAGGAGCCCCCGCAGATACGCAGTATTTT. Its translation: CASSYSGAPADTQYF.

This clone was seen a few times. The chain carries TRBV6-5 and TRBJ2-3; D might be TRBD2 (5 bases). Trimming pared 5 bases from V and 6 bases from J, leaving 9 bases between. The CDR3 has 12 amino acids. Germline values: CDR1 MNHEY, CDR2 SVGAGI. The CDR3 DNA is TGTGCCAGCAGTAGAAGAGGGGATACGCAGTATTTT. Protein: CASSRRGDTQYF.

The chain has TRBV28 and TRBJ1-6, with 8 bases matching TRBD1. V trimming: 6 bases; J trimming: 14 bases; junction bases outside the gene matches: 9. The CDR3 extends over 13 amino acids. CDR1 is MDHEN and CDR2 is SYDVKM in the germline V gene. CDR3: CASSRGQGKSLHF. The CDR3 nucleotides read TGTGCCAGCAGCAGAGGACAGGGAAAGTCCCTCCACTTT. Full variable domain (missing parts from reference TRBV28 and TRBJ1-6): DVKVTQSSRYLVKRTGEKVFLECVQDMDHENMFWYRQDPGLGLRLIYFSYDVKMKEKGDIPEGYSVSREKKERFSLILESASTNQTSMYLCASSRGQGKSLHFGNGTRLTVT.

The chain recombines TRBV19 with TRBJ2-2, with a tentative D call TRBD1 (5 bases). Germline V CDR1 and CDR2: LNHDA, SQIVND (reference sequence). The CDR3 sequence is 15 residues long. Trimming removed 3 bases from V and 2 bases from J, with 10 bases in between. CDR3 amino acids: CASSISQGNTGELFF. The CDR3 DNA follows: TGTGCCAGTAGTATCAGTCAGGGAAACACCGGGGAGCTGTTTTTT.

This chain uses TRBV7-3 with TRBJ2-1; 9 nucleotides align to TRBD1. J gave up 8 bases and V 6 bases, and 11 bases lay outside the gene matches. Germline V gene sequence: CDR1 SGHTA, CDR2 FQGTGA. This CDR3 spans 15 amino acids. The CDR3 sequence is CASSFGTGQSYEQFF. For the CDR3, the DNA is TGTGCCAGCAGTTTCGGGACAGGGCAGTCCTATGAGCAGTTCTTC.

This rearrangement joins TRBV5-1 to TRBJ2-3, with TRBD2 matching 9 bases. Germline V gene data show CDR1 as SGHRS and CDR2 as YFSETQ. The CDR3 contains 16 residues. V lost 1 base, J lost 3 bases, and 6 bases stayed unmatched. CDR3 nucleotide sequence: TGCGCCAGCAGCTTGTACGGTAGCGGGAGAACAGATACGCAGTATTTT. Its protein product is CASSLYGSGRTDTQYF. Full variable domain (remainder filled in from reference TRBV5-1 and TRBJ2-3): KAGVTQTPRYLIKTRGQQVTLSCSPISGHRSVSWYQQTPGQGLQFLFEYFSETQRNKGNFPGRFSGRQFSNSRSEMNVSTLELGDSALYLCASSLYGSGRTDTQYFGPGTRLTVL.

V and J are TRBV4-3 and TRBJ2-2; D gene unclear. Germline V gives CDR1 LGHNA, CDR2 YSLEER. V was clipped by 0 bases and J by 2 bases, with 13 bases between them. CDR3 length: 17 residues. The CDR3 sequence: CASSQEKSTDNTGELFF. In DNA form, the CDR3 reads TGCGCCAGCAGCCAAGAAAAGAGTACAGACAACACCGGGGAGCTGTTTTTT.

The rearrangement joins TRBV21-1 to TRBJ1-2. TRBV21-1 is a pseudogene locus. The CDR3 contains 18 residues. CDR3 protein: CASSKVFLGRVFDYGYTF. CDR3 sequence (DNA): TGTGCCAGCAGCAAAGTCTTCTTGGGGAGGGTTTTTGACTATGGCTACACCTTC.